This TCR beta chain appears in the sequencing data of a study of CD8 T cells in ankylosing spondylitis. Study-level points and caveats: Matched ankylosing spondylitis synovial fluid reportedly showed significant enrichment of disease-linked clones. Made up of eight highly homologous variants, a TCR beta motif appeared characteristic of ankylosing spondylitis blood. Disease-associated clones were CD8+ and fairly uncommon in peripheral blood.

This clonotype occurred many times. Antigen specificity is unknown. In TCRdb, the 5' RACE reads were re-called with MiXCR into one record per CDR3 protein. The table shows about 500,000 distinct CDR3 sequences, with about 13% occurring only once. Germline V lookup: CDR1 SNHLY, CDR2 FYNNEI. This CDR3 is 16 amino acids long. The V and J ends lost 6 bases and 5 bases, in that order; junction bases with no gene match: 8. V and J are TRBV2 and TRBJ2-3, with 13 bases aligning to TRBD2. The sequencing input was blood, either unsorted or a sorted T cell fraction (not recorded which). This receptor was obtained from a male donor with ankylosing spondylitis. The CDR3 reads CASRAGLAGEGDTQYF. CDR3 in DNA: TGTGCCAGCAGGGCAGGACTAGCGGGAGAGGGAGATACGCAGTATTTT.